One sample yielded the 26 T cell receptor beta chains listed below, sequenced in a study of T cells in Graves' hyperthyroidism and ophthalmopathy. From RNA transcripts, TCR beta CDR3 regions were amplified. Using the HTBI primer set, a first-round RT-PCR was run on the TCR CDR3. MiXCR was run by TCRdb on the multiplex PCR reads, yielding one entry per CDR3 protein. The table has hundreds of thousands of distinct CDR3 sequences, around 38% seen once; the top ten hold 8% to 9%. What was sequenced was blood. The receptor source for this set is a man aged 18-30 years with Graves' hyperthyroidism.

This clonotype was picked up a small number of times. V usage is TRBV15 and J usage is TRBJ1-2; 7 nucleotides agree with TRBD1. Germline CDR1 reads LNHNV; CDR2 reads YYDKDF (reference sequence). The CDR3 extends over 13 amino acids. The V gene end was trimmed by 1 base and the J gene end by 7 bases; junction bases not matched to a gene: 3. The CDR3 DNA reads as TGTGCCACCAGCAGAGGACAGGGTTCTGGCTACACCTTC. The encoded protein is CATSRGQGSGYTF.

This clonotype was observed a few times. The V call is TRBV27, the J call TRBJ1-2; D unresolved. V shed 5 bases and J shed 7 bases, with 11 bases lying between them. The germline V gene has CDR1 MNHEY and CDR2 SMNVEV (reference sequence). This CDR3 is built from 12 residues. This CDR3 reads CASSTYIGGYTF. The CDR3 nucleotides read TGTGCCAGCAGTACGTACATCGGTGGCTACACCTTC.

In this sample, this clonotype turned up a few times. The rearrangement links TRBV7-9 to TRBJ1-6; D not certain. CDR1 and CDR2 (germline): SEHNR, FQNEAQ (reference sequence). The V and J ends lost 11 bases and 3 bases respectively, with 14 bases between them. CDR3 size: 14 residues. The CDR3 is CAWSVEGYNSPLHF. In nucleotides, the CDR3 is TGTGCCTGGAGTGTCGAGGGCTATAATTCACCCCTCCACTTT.

The chain has TRBV7-9 and TRBJ1-1, with D perhaps TRBD1 (5 bases). Looked up from germline, CDR1 is SEHNR and CDR2 is FQNEAQ (reference sequence). There are 14 residues in the CDR3. V shed 5 bases and J shed 5 bases, with 15 bases lying between them. DNA for the CDR3: TGTGCCAGCAGCCTCGTCTTGGGGGAGACTGAAGCTTTCTTT. It encodes CASSLVLGETEAFF.

This clonotype came up many times. The chain combines TRBV9 with TRBJ2-5; D may match TRBD1 or TRBD2 (5 bases each). V was cut by 3 bases and J by 8 bases, with 17 bases left in between. CDR1 is SGDLS, CDR2 YYNGEE, per germline. The CDR3 contains 14 residues. CDR3 sequence reads: CASSGDRSLTTQYF. The CDR3 DNA reads as TGTGCCAGCAGCGGGGACCGGTCTCTGACTACCCAGTACTTC.

V usage is TRBV25-1 and J usage is TRBJ2-2; tentative D call: TRBD2 (6 bases). The germline gives CDR1 MGHDK, CDR2 SYGVNS. V dropped 4 bases and J dropped 4 bases, with 10 bases sitting between them. The CDR3 runs to 14 residues. The CDR3 sequence: CASSGSSGTGELFF. DNA of the CDR3: TGTGCCAGCAGTGGGAGTAGCGGCACCGGGGAGCTGTTTTTT.

The gene calls are TRBV10-3 and TRBJ1-5; tentatively, D is TRBD1 (5 bases). Per germline, CDR1 ENHRY and CDR2 SYGVKD. V was clipped by 2 bases and J by 6 bases, with 11 bases between them. CDR3 size: 14 residues. DNA of the CDR3: TGTGCCATCAGTGAGGCAGGGATTGGTCAGCCCCAGCATTTT. Its translation: CAISEAGIGQPQHF.

This clonotype was found many times. The gene calls are TRBV29-1 and TRBJ1-1, with unresolved D. The germline V and J ends were trimmed by 2 bases and 3 bases, with 13 bases remaining between them. The CDR3 runs 14 residues. CDR1 SQVTM and CDR2 ANQGSEA come from the germline V gene. CDR3 amino acids: CSVEPRTGYTEAFF. CDR3 nucleotides: TGCAGCGTTGAACCTCGGACGGGTTACACTGAAGCTTTCTTT.

The chain is built from TRBV6-4 and TRBJ2-1, with D possibly matching TRBD2 (6 bases). Per germline, CDR1 MRHNA and CDR2 SNTAGT. Between the trimmed V and J ends, which lost 2 bases and 6 bases, there was a span of 14 bases. The CDR3 runs to 15 residues. The CDR3 here is CASSDTGVPSNEQFF. In DNA form, the CDR3 reads TGTGCCAGCAGTGACACGGGAGTGCCCTCCAATGAGCAGTTCTTC.

This clonotype was seen many times. The chain joins TRBV7-9 to TRBJ1-5; tentative D call: TRBD1 (6 bases). Germline V gene lookup returns CDR1 SEHNR and CDR2 FQNEAQ (reference sequence). The CDR3 has 15 amino acids. Trimming pared 1 base from V and 4 bases from J, leaving 11 bases between. For the CDR3, the DNA is TGTGCCAGCAGCTTAGGCAGGGGTGGGAATCAGCCCCAGCATTTT. Its protein is CASSLGRGGNQPQHF.

This clonotype was picked up a small number of times. The chain carries TRBV4-1 and TRBJ2-7; D ambiguous. V dropped 0 bases and J dropped 7 bases, with 16 bases sitting between them. Germline-derived CDR1 and CDR2 are MGHRA and YSYEKL. This CDR3 contains 15 residues. CDR3 bases: TGCGCCAGCAGCCAAGAGATGGCGGTGGTAGTTGAGCAGTACTTC. It specifies CASSQEMAVVVEQYF.

The V and J genes are TRBV6-5 and TRBJ2-6, with 8 bases lining up with TRBD1. The V segment lost 6 bases and the J segment 0 bases; nucleotides outside the gene matches: 7. This CDR3 is built from 17 residues. Germline CDR1 and CDR2: MNHEY and SVGAGI. As DNA, the CDR3 is TGTGCCAGCAGCCGGGACAGGTTGGACTCTGGGGCCAACGTCCTGACTTTC. Translating gives CASSRDRLDSGANVLTF.

At least ten counts were recorded for this clonotype. The chain recombines TRBV7-2 with TRBJ1-5; no definite D call. Trimming stripped 1 base from V and 6 bases from J, with 13 bases between. The CDR3 sequence is 15 residues long. In germline, CDR1 is SGHTA, CDR2 FQGNSA. CDR3 coding DNA: TGTGCCAGCAGCTTAGAGTCACTGGCTCGTCAGCCCCAGCATTTT. Amino acid sequence: CASSLESLARQPQHF.

The chain is built from TRBV5-1 and TRBJ1-1, with 7 bases fitting TRBD1. V shed 5 bases, J shed 1 base, and the junction held 11 bases outside the gene matches. Germline lookup yields CDR1 SGHRS and CDR2 YFSETQ. This CDR3 has 16 amino acids. The CDR3 nucleotides read TGCGCCAGCAGTCACCAAGGGGGCGACCGGAACACTGAAGCTTTCTTT. Translation gives CASSHQGGDRNTEAFF.

The chain combines TRBV6-2 or TRBV6-3 with TRBJ1-1; D not resolved. The length of the CDR3 is 12 residues. The germline CDR1 and CDR2 sequences are MNHEY and SVGEGT. The V end lost 2 bases, the J end lost 3 bases, and 4 bases lay between the germline ends. The CDR3 nucleotides read TGTGCCAGCAGTTACATGGACACTGAAGCTTTCTTT. Amino acids: CASSYMDTEAFF.

The sample holds a few counts of this clonotype. V gene TRBV7-9 combines with J gene TRBJ2-5; TRBD2 agrees at 10 bases. CDR3 length: 15 residues. The trim removed 6 bases at V and 2 bases at J, leaving 6 bases unmatched. From germline, CDR1 is SEHNR and CDR2 FQNEAQ (reference sequence). The DNA for the CDR3 is TGTGCCAGCAGTCGGACTAGCGGAAATCAAGAGACCCAGTACTTC. Protein sequence: CASSRTSGNQETQYF.

The chain uses TRBV7-2 and TRBJ2-7; 8 positions match TRBD2. Germline-derived CDR1 and CDR2 are SGHTA and FQGNSA. Unmatched junction bases numbered 9, after V lost 5 bases and J lost 3 bases. This CDR3 has 15 amino acids. CDR3 loop: CASSPSSGLGYEQYF. In nucleotides, the CDR3 is TGTGCCAGCAGCCCCTCTAGCGGGCTCGGCTACGAGCAGTACTTC.

In regard to this clonotype: Because it lacks the conserved phenylalanine or tryptophan at the end, this CDR3 is likely a read error. The CDR3 DNA follows: TGCAGCGCTCAACAGGGCCTGAACACTGAAGCTTTCGTT. The encoded protein is CSAQQGLNTEAFV. The chain recombines TRBV29-1 with TRBJ1-1; a weak D match, TRBD1 (6 bases). Germline V gives CDR1 SQVTM, CDR2 ANQGSEA. The CDR3 extends over 13 amino acids. The V end was cut by 7 bases, the J end by 0 bases, with 12 bases between.

This rearrangement joins TRBV12-3 or TRBV12-4 to TRBJ1-2, with D possibly matching TRBD1 (6 bases). Trimming left V 6 bases short and J 2 bases short, with 10 bases between. This CDR3 is built from 13 residues. DNA of the CDR3: TGTGCCAGCAGGGAGGGGGGAAACTATGGCTACACCTTC. Translating it yields CASREGGNYGYTF.

Written as DNA, the CDR3 is TGTGCCATCAGGCCTCACCCCGGGAGGGACATAACCTACGAGCAGTACTTC. Translation gives CAIRPHPGRDITYEQYF. The chain links TRBV10-3 to TRBJ2-7; TRBD2 agrees at 8 bases. The CDR3 has 17 residues. The V gene end was trimmed by 6 bases and the J gene end by 2 bases; junction bases not matched to a gene: 15. Germline V gives CDR1 ENHRY, CDR2 SYGVKD.

J is TRBJ2-7 and V is TRBV5-1; D uncertain. The V end lost 0 bases, the J end lost 0 bases, and 13 bases lay between the germline ends. This CDR3 contains 16 residues. Germline V gives CDR1 SGHRS, CDR2 YFSETQ. Here the CDR3 reads CASSLEIPESSYEQYF. The DNA of the CDR3 is TGCGCCAGCAGCTTGGAGATCCCGGAAAGCTCCTACGAGCAGTACTTC.

This clonotype was seen only a few times. The J gene is TRBJ1-6, the V gene TRBV3-1, with no clear D. The germline V and J ends were trimmed by 6 bases and 8 bases, with 8 bases remaining between them. The CDR3 length is 12 residues. Germline assignment: CDR1 LGHDT and CDR2 YNNKEL (reference sequence). CDR3 region: CASSTDYSPLHF. The CDR3 nucleotides are TGTGCCAGCAGTACAGATTATTCACCCCTCCACTTT.

The chain carries TRBV2 and TRBJ1-1, with a possible D match to TRBD1 (5 bases). The CDR3 loop spans 13 amino acids. Per the germline V gene, CDR1 is SNHLY and CDR2 is FYNNEI. CDR3 in DNA: TGTGGAGAACGGGGGGGGGGGTTCACTGAAGCTTTCTTT. Translated, it gives CGERGGGFTEAFF.

This clonotype has a count of ten or more. The chain recombines TRBV11-2 with TRBJ2-5; D remains ambiguous. Looked up from germline, CDR1 is SGHAT and CDR2 is FQNNGV. This CDR3 is 13 amino acids long. Trimming took off 4 bases at V and 1 base at J, with 7 bases between the two ends. CDR3 bases: TGTGCCAGCAGCTCTCGACTCCAAGAGACCCAGTACTTC. It translates to CASSSRLQETQYF.

CDR3 residues: CASSLDFTDYEQYF. The CDR3 coding sequence is TGTGCCAGCAGCTTAGACTTCACCGACTACGAGCAGTACTTC. The rearrangement links TRBV7-2 to TRBJ2-7; D is undetermined. The V and J ends lost 1 base and 3 bases respectively, with 10 bases between them. Germline V lookup: CDR1 SGHTA, CDR2 FQGNSA. This CDR3 contains 14 residues.

V is TRBV20-1 and J is TRBJ1-5; 12 positions match TRBD1. Germline-derived CDR1 and CDR2 are DFQATT and SNEGSKA (reference sequence). The CDR3 loop spans 16 amino acids. Losses at the gene ends were 1 base for V and 6 bases for J; bases not matched to a gene: 7. The CDR3 DNA follows: TGCAGTGCTAGAGTCCCGGGACAGGGGGCAGGTCAGCCCCAGCATTTT. It codes for CSARVPGQGAGQPQHF.